A selection of T cell receptor beta chains follows, all from one sample in a study of blood T cell repertoires in COVID-19. TCRdb's copy holds only in-frame clones and misses some; the assay was immunoSEQ multiplex PCR. The profile shows 220,000 or so clones, 84% of them singletons. The sample comprised peripheral blood. These receptors all stem from a man younger than 40 with active or convalescent COVID-19. CDR3s include the opening cysteine and the closing phenylalanine or tryptophan.

CDR3: CASSSTTTNEQFF; V: TRBV7-3; J: TRBJ2-1
CDR3: CSTNRHGYTF; V: TRBV20-1; J: TRBJ1-2
CDR3: CSARDNSEAFF; V: TRBV20-1; J: TRBJ1-1
CDR3: CASSPFAGQAFF; V: TRBV7-2; J: TRBJ1-1
CDR3: CASRGTSGSRGETQYF; V: TRBV6-6; J: TRBJ2-5
CDR3: CASSSRDSGRQYF; V: TRBV5-1; J: TRBJ2-7
CDR3: CASSLVGGGFTGELFF; V: TRBV13; J: TRBJ2-2
CDR3: CASSPPRGMNTEAFF; V: TRBV28; J: TRBJ1-1
CDR3: CASSPTGRTDTQYF; V: TRBV6-2/TRBV6-3; J: TRBJ2-3
CDR3: CASRRIGLAAEQYF; V: TRBV4-2; J: TRBJ2-7
CDR3: CASRGANEQFF; V: TRBV4-2; J: TRBJ2-1
CDR3: CASSSLTVNTEAFF; V: TRBV5-1; J: TRBJ1-1
CDR3: CASSQDNRGGYEQYF; V: TRBV3-1/TRBV3-2; J: TRBJ2-7